The 31 T cell receptor beta chains given below trace back to one sample, sequenced in a study of blood T cell repertoires in COVID-19. Data came from immunoSEQ multiplex PCR; TCRdb stores just in-frame clones and leaves some out. The sample carries roughly 200,000 clones, approximately 84% recorded once. The sequenced sample was peripheral blood. The receptors here all came from a woman older than 75 with COVID-19, enrolled during active disease.

This clone was recorded only once. Written as DNA, the CDR3 is TGTGCCAGCAGTTCCCTAGCGGGGGGGCGTTATGAGCAGTTCTTC. It yields the protein CASSSLAGGRYEQFF. The chain joins TRBV6-5 to TRBJ2-1, with 12 bases aligning to TRBD2. Trimming at V came to 4 bases and at J to 8 bases, leaving 6 bases not matched to a gene. The CDR3 is 15 amino acids. Germline loops: CDR1 MNHEY, CDR2 SVGAGI.

The rearrangement links TRBV5-4 to TRBJ1-1; maybe TRBD1 (6 bases). There are 16 residues in the CDR3. Germline values: CDR1 SGHNT, CDR2 YYREEE (reference sequence). Trimming shortened V by 2 bases and J by 4 bases, and 18 bases separated the two germline ends. CDR3 residues: CASSLGPPTGSTEAFF. The CDR3, as DNA: TGTGCCAGCAGCTTAGGGCCGCCCACAGGGAGCACTGAAGCTTTCTTT.

The chain joins TRBV9 to TRBJ2-3; TRBD2 matches 12 bases. The length of the CDR3 is 16 residues. The V gene end was trimmed by 3 bases and the J gene end by 4 bases; junction bases not matched to a gene: 6. CDR1 SGDLS and CDR2 YYNGEE come from the germline V gene. The CDR3: CASSETSGSAPDTQYF. In nucleotides, the CDR3 is TGTGCCAGCAGCGAGACTAGCGGGAGTGCACCAGATACGCAGTATTTT.

This clone was seen a single time. V gene TRBV19 combines with J gene TRBJ1-2; 8 bases are shared with TRBD1. This CDR3 is built from 13 residues. CDR1 is LNHDA and CDR2 is SQIVND in the germline V gene (reference sequence). V trimming: 0 bases; J trimming: 9 bases; junction bases outside the gene matches: 3. The CDR3 is CASSIDRTGRYTF. Written as DNA, the CDR3 is TGTGCCAGTAGTATAGATCGGACAGGGCGCTACACCTTC. Full variable domain (outside the CDR3, taken from reference TRBV19 and TRBJ1-2): DGGITQSPKYLFRKEGQNVTLSCEQNLNHDAMYWYRQDPGQGLRLIYYSQIVNDFQKGDIAEGYSVSREKKESFPLTVTSAQKNPTAFYLCASSIDRTGRYTFGSGTRLTVV.

Only a few counts were recorded for this clone. The chain uses TRBV2 and TRBJ2-7; 7 bases are shared with TRBD1. V shed 7 bases, J shed 6 bases, and the junction held 9 bases outside the gene matches. The CDR3 contains 13 residues. From germline, CDR1 is SNHLY and CDR2 FYNNEI. CDR3: CASKTGAAGEQYF. Here the CDR3 DNA reads TGTGCCAGCAAAACAGGGGCGGCGGGCGAGCAGTACTTC.

This chain uses TRBV7-9 with TRBJ1-2; 10 bases are a match to TRBD1. The CDR3 loop spans 17 amino acids. Losses at the gene ends were 4 bases for V and 7 bases for J; bases not matched to a gene: 15. Germline V gene lookup returns CDR1 SEHNR and CDR2 FQNEAQ (reference sequence). The CDR3 here is CASSSLMGQGRLGGYTF. The CDR3 DNA reads as TGTGCCAGCAGCTCACTTATGGGACAGGGGCGACTCGGTGGCTACACCTTC.

V and J are TRBV29-1 and TRBJ1-5; D is uncertain. The CDR3 is 13 residues long. Germline V gene lookup returns CDR1 SQVTM and CDR2 ANQGSEA. With 4 bases removed from V and 0 bases from J, the gap between germline ends came to 7 bases. In nucleotides, the CDR3 is TGCAGCGTTGCAGGTAATAGCAATCAGCCCCAGCATTTT. It codes for CSVAGNSNQPQHF.

The rearrangement uses TRBV29-1 and TRBJ2-1, with TRBD2 as a possible D gene (9 bases). Between the trimmed V and J ends, which lost 5 bases and 8 bases, there was a span of 31 bases. Germline loops: CDR1 SQVTM, CDR2 ANQGSEA. The CDR3 length is 18 residues. In nucleotides, the CDR3 is TGCAGCGTTCGTCCCTCAGGGGGCAAGCTAGCGGGATTCTATGAGCAGTTCTTC. Its protein product is CSVRPSGGKLAGFYEQFF.

The V gene is TRBV6-5, the J gene TRBJ2-7; 9 nucleotides match TRBD1. Germline V gives CDR1 MNHEY, CDR2 SVGAGI. V was pared by 6 bases and J by 2 bases, with 8 bases of the junction left unmatched. The CDR3 length is 15 residues. CDR3 sequence: CASRRGQGDTYEQYF. DNA for the CDR3: TGTGCCAGCAGACGGGGACAGGGTGATACCTACGAGCAGTACTTC.

This clone has only a few counts. This sequence joins TRBV5-1 and TRBJ1-1; D is possibly TRBD1 (5 bases). The germline CDR1 and CDR2 sequences are SGHRS and YFSETQ. Trimming took off 0 bases at V and 0 bases at J, with 9 bases between the two ends. The CDR3 has 15 amino acids. The CDR3, as DNA: TGCGCCAGCAGCTTGGGACAGCTCATGAACACTGAAGCTTTCTTT. It translates to CASSLGQLMNTEAFF.

The chain is built from TRBV2 and TRBJ1-5; D remains ambiguous. Germline values: CDR1 SNHLY, CDR2 FYNNEI. This CDR3 has 16 amino acids. V lost 8 bases, J lost 0 bases, and 17 bases lay in between. CDR3 in DNA: TGTGCCAGCGCCAAGCGGGCAGCAAATAGCAATCAGCCCCAGCATTTT. It translates to CASAKRAANSNQPQHF.

Regarding this clone: A read error may produce the germline difference seen at one junction end. The CDR3 DNA reads TGTGCCTGCAGTGAAGCGGGACACGGCCAGCCCCAGCATTTT. Its translation: CACSEAGHGQPQHF. V gene TRBV2 combines with J gene TRBJ1-5, with TRBD1 as a possible D gene (6 bases). Germline CDR1 SNHLY, CDR2 FYNNEI. This CDR3 region has 14 residues.

This rearrangement joins TRBV9 to TRBJ2-5, with no clear D. This CDR3 comprises 16 residues. Per germline, CDR1 SGDLS and CDR2 YYNGEE. Trimming stripped 0 bases from V and 3 bases from J, with 15 bases between. CDR3 loop: CASSVGIVRGKETQYF. CDR3 DNA: TGTGCCAGCAGCGTAGGAATAGTGCGTGGTAAAGAGACCCAGTACTTC.

J is TRBJ2-7 and V is TRBV5-4; 9 positions match TRBD1. This CDR3 comprises 15 residues. J was trimmed by 7 bases and V by 3 bases; bases with no gene match: 11. Germline lookup yields CDR1 SGHNT and CDR2 YYREEE (reference sequence). Here the CDR3 reads CASSSGGQGLGEQYF. The CDR3, as DNA: TGTGCCAGCAGCTCGGGTGGACAGGGGTTGGGGGAGCAGTACTTC.

DNA of the CDR3: TGTGCCACCAGCAGCGTTACAGTCGGTGGCTACACCTTC. It yields the protein CATSSVTVGGYTF. The V call is TRBV15, the J call TRBJ1-2; D gene unclear. The V gene lost 3 bases and the J gene lost 7 bases, with 12 bases spanning the gap. Germline V gene data show CDR1 as LNHNV and CDR2 as YYDKDF (reference sequence). The CDR3 is 13 amino acids.

The chain recombines TRBV9 with TRBJ1-5; no reliable D call. Germline V gene sequence: CDR1 SGDLS, CDR2 YYNGEE. Trimming pared 3 bases from V and 1 base from J, leaving 11 bases between. CDR3 size: 15 residues. CDR3 DNA sequence: TGTGCCAGCAGCGGAGGCCAGTCGAGCAATCAGCCCCAGCATTTT. Translated: CASSGGQSSNQPQHF. Based on the CDR3 plus reference TRBV9 and TRBJ1-5, the full variable domain is DSGVTQTPKHLITATGQRVTLRCSPRSGDLSVYWYQQSLDQGLQFLIQYYNGEERAKGNILERFSAQQFPDLHSELNLSSLELGDSALYFCASSGGQSSNQPQHFGDGTRLSIL.

This chain joins TRBV5-6 and TRBJ2-5, with unresolved D. The germline V and J ends were trimmed by 0 bases and 1 base, with 7 bases remaining between them. Germline assignment: CDR1 SGHDT and CDR2 YYEEEE. The CDR3 covers 14 residues. DNA for the CDR3: TGTGCCAGCAGCTTGGGTGAGGTCCAAGAGACCCAGTACTTC. Its translation is CASSLGEVQETQYF.

Only one count was recorded for this clone. The chain couples TRBV10-3 to TRBJ2-1; 9 bases are shared with TRBD2. The CDR3 contains 13 residues. The junction had 6 bases not matched to a gene; V was cut back by 10 bases and J by 5 bases. CDR1 is ENHRY and CDR2 is SYGVKD in the germline V gene. The CDR3 is CATWTSVNNEQFF. In nucleotides, the CDR3 is TGTGCCACATGGACTAGCGTAAACAATGAGCAGTTCTTC.

The V call is TRBV11-2, the J call TRBJ2-2; no definite D call. This CDR3 is built from 13 residues. Trimming cost V 1 base and J 8 bases, with 8 bases left between them. The germline CDR1 and CDR2 sequences are SGHAT and FQNNGV. The CDR3 sequence is CASSLGSKGELFF. CDR3 nucleotides: TGTGCCAGCAGCTTAGGCAGTAAAGGGGAGCTGTTTTTT.

This chain's CDR3 is CSAVTGLERGYTF. For the CDR3, the DNA is TGCAGCGCTGTGACAGGGCTAGAAAGAGGCTACACCTTC. This chain joins TRBV29-1 and TRBJ1-2; 7 bases align to TRBD1. CDR1 and CDR2 from the germline V gene are SQVTM and ANQGSEA. Unmatched junction bases numbered 13, after V lost 7 bases and J lost 8 bases. This CDR3 spans 13 amino acids.

The V call is TRBV27, the J call TRBJ1-1; 9 bases are a match to TRBD1. The junction had 5 bases not matched to a gene; V was cut back by 2 bases and J by 7 bases. The germline gives CDR1 MNHEY, CDR2 SMNVEV (reference sequence). There are 14 residues in the CDR3. The CDR3 nucleotides read TGTGCCAGCAGTTTAATGGGACAGGGCCGTGAAGCTTTCTTT. It is translated as CASSLMGQGREAFF.

In the case of this clone: Distinct nucleotide sequences in the sample also encode this CDR3. V gene TRBV5-4 combines with J gene TRBJ1-1; D unresolved. The CDR3 runs to 13 residues. The V gene's germline CDR1 is SGHNT and CDR2 YYREEE (reference sequence). V lost 0 bases and J 1 base, leaving 4 bases between the germline ends. The CDR3 reads CASSLAGNTEAFF. The DNA of the CDR3 is TGTGCCAGCAGCTTGGCAGGGAACACTGAAGCTTTCTTT. Full variable domain (missing parts from reference TRBV5-4 and TRBJ1-1): ETGVTQSPTHLIKTRGQQVTLRCSSQSGHNTVSWYQQALGQGPQFIFQYYREEENGRGNFPPRFSGLQFPNYSSELNVNALELDDSALYLCASSLAGNTEAFFGQGTRLTVV.

This sequence joins TRBV5-8 and TRBJ1-5, with no clear D. The V gene lost 0 bases and the J gene lost 0 bases, with 7 bases spanning the gap. The CDR3 has 15 amino acids. Germline assignment: CDR1 SGHTS and CDR2 YDEGEE. The DNA for the CDR3 is TGTGCCAGCAGCTTGGGGCGGTATAGCAATCAGCCCCAGCATTTT. Protein sequence: CASSLGRYSNQPQHF.

This chain joins TRBV11-2 and TRBJ1-1, with D uncertain. The V gene's germline CDR1 is SGHAT and CDR2 FQNNGV. V lost 4 bases and J lost 4, with 10 bases in between. The CDR3 has 13 residues. The DNA for the CDR3 is TGTGCCAGCAGCTCGGGAGGGTTCACTGAAGCTTTCTTT. Translating gives CASSSGGFTEAFF.

The V call is TRBV3-1 (or the pseudogene TRBV3-2), the J call TRBJ2-5; 8 bases are shared with TRBD1. There are 16 residues in the CDR3. CDR1 is LGHDT, CDR2 YNNKEL, per germline (reference sequence). V was pared by 0 bases and J by 7 bases, with 10 bases of the junction left unmatched. The CDR3 reads CASSQDHRTGLVTQYF. Written as DNA, the CDR3 is TGTGCCAGCAGCCAAGACCACCGGACAGGGTTAGTGACCCAGTACTTC.

The CDR3 sequence: CASSQGQIGETQYF. CDR3 coding DNA: TGTGCCAGCAGCCAGGGACAGATTGGGGAGACGCAGTATTTT. The J gene is TRBJ2-3, the V gene TRBV4-2, with TRBD1 identical over 7 bases. V trimming: 3 bases; J trimming: 9 bases; junction bases outside the gene matches: 9. The CDR3 length is 14 residues. Germline CDR1 and CDR2: LGHNA and YNFKEQ.

The CDR3 bases are TGTGCCAGCAGTGACAGGGAGGGGGATACGCAGTATTTT. Translated: CASSDREGDTQYF. The rearrangement links TRBV6-4 to TRBJ2-3; 7 nucleotides line up with TRBD2. Germline-derived CDR1 and CDR2 are MRHNA and SNTAGT. The CDR3 has 13 residues. V lost 2 bases to trimming and J lost 6 bases; unmatched junction nucleotides: 2.

The chain links TRBV6-6 to TRBJ2-7, with D unresolved. Germline CDR1 reads MNHNY; CDR2 reads SVGAGI (reference sequence). V gave up 6 bases and J gave up 7 bases, with 13 bases separating them. The CDR3 sequence is 12 residues long. CDR3 sequence (DNA): TGTGCCAGCAGCCGGGTTTCTCGAGAGCAGTACTTC. This encodes CASSRVSREQYF.

The chain employs TRBV18 and TRBJ2-5, with D perhaps TRBD2 (7 bases). Germline CDR1 is KGHSH and CDR2 is LQKENI. Trimming removed 3 bases at V and 4 bases at J, with 18 bases between. The CDR3 sequence is 16 residues long. The CDR3 sequence: CASSPGRGATPETQYF. The DNA for the CDR3 is TGTGCCAGCTCACCGGGGAGGGGGGCGACCCCAGAGACCCAGTACTTC.

The chain links TRBV28 to TRBJ1-1; 8 nucleotides agree with TRBD1. Germline values: CDR1 MDHEN, CDR2 SYDVKM. Unmatched junction bases numbered 7, after V lost 2 bases and J lost 5 bases. This CDR3 comprises 15 residues. DNA for the CDR3: TGTGCCAGCAGTTTAACTGCAGGGGGCCGGACTGAAGCTTTCTTT. It translates to CASSLTAGGRTEAFF. The full variable domain, completed using reference TRBV28 and TRBJ1-1, is DVKVTQSSRYLVKRTGEKVFLECVQDMDHENMFWYRQDPGLGLRLIYFSYDVKMKEKGDIPEGYSVSREKKERFSLILESASTNQTSMYLCASSLTAGGRTEAFFGQGTRLTVV.

The chain uses TRBV6-5 and TRBJ2-5; maybe TRBD2 (5 bases). The CDR3 loop spans 14 amino acids. Germline V gene data show CDR1 as MNHEY and CDR2 as SVGAGI. With 11 bases removed from V and 1 base from J, the gap between germline ends came to 17 bases. The CDR3: CASQRARAQETQYF. The CDR3 DNA follows: TGTGCCTCACAGAGGGCCCGGGCCCAAGAGACCCAGTACTTC.